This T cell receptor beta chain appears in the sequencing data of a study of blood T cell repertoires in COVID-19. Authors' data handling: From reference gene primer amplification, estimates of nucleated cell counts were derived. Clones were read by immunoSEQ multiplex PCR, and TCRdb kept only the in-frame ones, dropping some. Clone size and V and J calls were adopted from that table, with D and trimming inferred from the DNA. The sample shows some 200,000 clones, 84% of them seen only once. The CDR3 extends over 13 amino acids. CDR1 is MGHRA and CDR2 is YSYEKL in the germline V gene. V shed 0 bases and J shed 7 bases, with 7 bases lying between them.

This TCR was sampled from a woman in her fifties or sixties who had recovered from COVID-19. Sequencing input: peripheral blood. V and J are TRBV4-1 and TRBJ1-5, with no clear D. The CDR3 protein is CASSQDGGQPQHF. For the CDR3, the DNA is TGCGCCAGCAGCCAAGATGGAGGGCAGCCCCAGCATTTT.